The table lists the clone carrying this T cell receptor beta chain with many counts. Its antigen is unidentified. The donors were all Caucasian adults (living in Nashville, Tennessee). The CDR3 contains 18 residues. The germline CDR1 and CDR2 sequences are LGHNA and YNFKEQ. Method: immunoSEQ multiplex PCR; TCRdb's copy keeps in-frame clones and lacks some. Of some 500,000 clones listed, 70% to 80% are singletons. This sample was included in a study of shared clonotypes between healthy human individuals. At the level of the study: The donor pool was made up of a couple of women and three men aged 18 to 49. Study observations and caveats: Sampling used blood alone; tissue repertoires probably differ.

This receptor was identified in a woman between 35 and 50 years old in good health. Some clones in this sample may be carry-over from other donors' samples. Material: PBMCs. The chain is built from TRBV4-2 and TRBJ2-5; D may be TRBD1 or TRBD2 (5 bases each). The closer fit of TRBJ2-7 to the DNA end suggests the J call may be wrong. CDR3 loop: CASSQGPPGTSISYEQYF. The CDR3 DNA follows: TGTGCCAGCAGCCAAGGTCCCCCCGGGACCTCGATCTCCTACGAGCAGTACTTC.